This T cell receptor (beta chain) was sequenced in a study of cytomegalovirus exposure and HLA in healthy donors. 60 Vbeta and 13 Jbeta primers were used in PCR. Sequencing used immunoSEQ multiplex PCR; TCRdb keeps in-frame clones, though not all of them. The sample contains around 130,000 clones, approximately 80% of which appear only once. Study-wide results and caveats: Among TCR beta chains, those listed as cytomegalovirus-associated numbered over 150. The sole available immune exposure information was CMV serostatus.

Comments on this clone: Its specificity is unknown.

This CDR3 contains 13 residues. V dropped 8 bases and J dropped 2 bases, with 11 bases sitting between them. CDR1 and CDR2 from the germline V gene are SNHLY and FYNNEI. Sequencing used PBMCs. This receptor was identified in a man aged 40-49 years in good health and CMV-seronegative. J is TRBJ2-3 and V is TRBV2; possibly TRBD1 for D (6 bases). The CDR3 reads CASRWTATDTQYF. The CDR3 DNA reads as TGTGCCAGCCGATGGACAGCCACAGATACGCAGTATTTT. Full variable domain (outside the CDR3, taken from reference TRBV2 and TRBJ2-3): EPEVTQTPSHQVTQMGQEVILRCVPISNHLYFYWYRQILGQKVEFLVSFYNNEISEKSEIFDDQFSVERPDGSNFTLKIRSTKLEDSAMYFCASRWTATDTQYFGPGTRLTVL.